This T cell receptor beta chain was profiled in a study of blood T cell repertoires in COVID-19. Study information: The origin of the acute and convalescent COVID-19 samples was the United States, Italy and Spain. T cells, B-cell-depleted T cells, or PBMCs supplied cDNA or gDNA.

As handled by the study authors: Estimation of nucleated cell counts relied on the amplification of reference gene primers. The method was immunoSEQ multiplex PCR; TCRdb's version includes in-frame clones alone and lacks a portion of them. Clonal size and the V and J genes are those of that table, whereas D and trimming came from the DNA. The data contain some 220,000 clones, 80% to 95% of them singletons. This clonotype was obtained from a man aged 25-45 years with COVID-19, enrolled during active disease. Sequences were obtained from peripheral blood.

This CDR3 is CASSSPRYTDTQYF. The CDR3 bases are TGTGCCAGCAGTTCCCCTCGCTATACAGATACGCAGTATTTT. The chain uses TRBV6-6 and TRBJ2-3, with D uncertain. The CDR3 totals 14 residues. From germline, CDR1 is MNHNY and CDR2 SVGAGI (reference sequence). V gave up 4 bases and J gave up 3 bases, with 11 bases separating them.